Presented here are 10 T cell receptor beta chains from one specimen sequenced in a study of regulatory T cells in long-lasting Graves disease. HTBI primers from iRepertoire and Arm-PCR of CDR3 regions yielded the TCR beta libraries. Each CDR3 protein is one row after TCRdb ran MiXCR on the multiplex PCR reads. This table holds 650,000 to 700,000 distinct CDR3 sequences, approximately 31% found once. Time point in this sample: persistent/refractory GD, antithyroid drugs over 5 years with positive TRAb. There was RNA extracted from PBMCs, and the TCR library was made from it. The sample consisted of peripheral blood mononuclear cells (PBMCs), taken when the disease was refractory, from a patient treated with antithyroid drugs. All receptors derive from a female donor with Graves disease.

The chain has TRBV20-1 and TRBJ1-1; D may be TRBD1 (5 bases). The CDR3 sequence is 16 residues long. The V end lost 2 bases, the J end lost 5 bases, and 21 bases lay between the germline ends. CDR1 is DFQATT and CDR2 is SNEGSKA in the germline V gene (reference sequence). The CDR3 reads CSARLTGTLAGTEAFF. The CDR3 nucleotides read TGCAGTGCTAGACTAACAGGAACCCTGGCGGGGACTGAAGCTTTCTTT.

The chain couples TRBV7-6 to TRBJ2-7; 7 bases map to TRBD1. After removal of 4 bases from V and 2 bases from J, the junction contained 5 bases not matched to a gene. Germline CDR1 is SGHVS and CDR2 is FNYEAQ. This CDR3 spans 14 amino acids. CDR3 sequence (DNA): TGTGCCAGCAGCTCCGGGACAGATACCTACGAGCAGTACTTC. As protein: CASSSGTDTYEQYF.

The rearrangement joins TRBV10-3 to TRBJ2-5, with 11 nucleotides matching TRBD1. V gave up 2 bases and J gave up 4 bases; unmatched junction bases: 0. The CDR3 totals 14 residues. CDR1 is ENHRY, CDR2 SYGVKD, per germline. CDR3 residues: CAISEGTGGETQYF. Written as DNA, the CDR3 is TGTGCCATCAGTGAGGGGACAGGGGGAGAGACCCAGTACTTC.

The chain uses TRBV5-6 and TRBJ1-2; D call uncertain. With 3 bases removed from V and 6 bases from J, the gap between germline ends came to 15 bases. The germline CDR1 and CDR2 sequences are SGHDT and YYEEEE. The CDR3 loop spans 14 amino acids. CDR3 DNA: TGTGCCAGCAGCTCGATTTTCGCGAGGGATGGCTACACCTTC. Amino acids: CASSSIFARDGYTF.

Regarding this clonotype: A much bigger clone sits one base away, suggesting this may be a read error. The rearrangement joins TRBV6-5 to TRBJ1-5; possible D gene TRBD1, 6 bases. CDR3 length: 16 amino acids. Germline V gene lookup returns CDR1 MNHEY and CDR2 SVGAGI. This CDR3 reads CASSLGQIYSNQPRHF. In nucleotides, the CDR3 is TGTGCCAGCAGTTTAGGACAGATTTATAGCAATCAGCCCCGGCATTTT.

This clonotype has a handful of counts. The V and J genes are TRBV15 and TRBJ2-5, with TRBD2 matching 9 bases. Germline-derived CDR1 and CDR2 are LNHNV and YYDKDF (reference sequence). The CDR3 totals 17 residues. With 2 bases clipped from V and 2 bases from J, the junction kept 9 bases outside the gene matches. CDR3 nucleotide sequence: TGTGCCACCAGCAGATACGCCGGGACTAGCCGTCAAGAGACCCAGTACTTC. It yields the protein CATSRYAGTSRQETQYF.

This rearrangement joins TRBV14 to TRBJ1-2; maybe TRBD1 (6 bases). Germline assignment: CDR1 SGHDN and CDR2 FVKESK. Trimming took 1 base from V and 3 from J, leaving 9 bases between them. There are 14 residues in the CDR3. The CDR3 loop reads CASSQGTAYYGYTF. CDR3 sequence (DNA): TGTGCCAGCAGCCAAGGGACAGCATACTATGGCTACACCTTC.

This clonotype occurred a few times. This chain uses TRBV12-3 or TRBV12-4 with TRBJ2-2; the D gene is possibly TRBD1 (6 bases). CDR3 length: 16 amino acids. Trimming removed 3 bases at V and 2 bases at J, with 13 bases between. In DNA, the CDR3 is TGTGCCAGCAGTTTTCGGCAGGGGCATAACACCGGGGAGCTGTTTTTT. Its protein product is CASSFRQGHNTGELFF.

The sample holds many counts of this clonotype. The gene calls are TRBV27 and TRBJ1-1, with TRBD1 identical over 8 bases. The germline CDR1 and CDR2 sequences are MNHEY and SMNVEV (reference sequence). The CDR3 runs 15 residues. J lost 1 base, V lost 6 bases, and 7 bases had no gene match. CDR3 nucleotides: TGTGCCAGCAGCCCCATCGGACAGGGGAACACTGAAGCTTTCTTT. Protein product: CASSPIGQGNTEAFF.

This clonotype appeared many times. The rearrangement links TRBV6-1 to TRBJ1-6; D is unclear. This CDR3 is 15 amino acids long. Germline CDR1 reads MNHNS; CDR2 reads SASEGT. Trimming stripped 0 bases from V and 6 bases from J, with 9 bases between. The CDR3 sequence is CASSEATVSNSPLHF. The CDR3 DNA reads as TGTGCCAGCAGTGAAGCGACCGTTTCTAATTCACCCCTCCACTTT.